The rows below give T cell receptor beta chains drawn from one sample of a study of blood T cell repertoires in COVID-19. This table comes from immunoSEQ multiplex PCR, and its TCRdb copy is limited to in-frame clones, with some not included. The sample consists of under 300,000 clones, nearly 85% of them appearing once. Specimen: peripheral blood. Every receptor here comes from a human donor in a cohort sampled during active COVID-19. CDR3s include the opening cysteine and the closing phenylalanine or tryptophan. A D gene is named only where the DNA matches it firmly. Rows give clone size only sometimes, using once, few, many, or a class for an expanded clone.

J gene,V gene,clone size,D gene,CDR3 protein,CDR3 DNA
TRBJ2-1,TRBV12-3/TRBV12-4,-,-,CASSIADEQFF,TGTGCCAGCAGCATTGCGGATGAGCAGTTCTTC
TRBJ1-6,TRBV6-6,-,TRBD1,CASSFDRGGSSPLHF,TGTGCCAGCAGTTTCGACAGGGGGGGAAGTTCACCCCTCCACTTT
TRBJ1-4,TRBV20-1,-,-,CSAGLREKLFF,TGCAGTGCTGGGTTGAGGGAAAAACTGTTTTTT
TRBJ2-5,TRBV5-4,few,-,CASSPVDIETQYF,TGTGCCAGCAGCCCGGTAGATATCGAGACCCAGTACTTC
TRBJ1-5,TRBV5-1,-,TRBD1,CASSWDSSNQPQHF,TGCGCCAGCAGCTGGGACAGTAGCAATCAGCCCCAGCATTTT
TRBJ1-2,TRBV5-1,-,TRBD1,CASSLRSGQAFYGYTF,TGCGCCAGCAGCTTGAGGTCGGGACAGGCCTTCTATGGCTACACCTTC
TRBJ2-1,TRBV11-2,-,-,CASSDRDFAPNEQFF,TGTGCCAGCAGCGACCGGGACTTTGCACCCAATGAGCAGTTCTTC
TRBJ1-2,TRBV14,once,-,CASSRQGTNYGYTF,TGTGCCAGCAGCCGCCAGGGTACTAACTATGGCTACACCTTC
TRBJ1-3,TRBV5-8,-,-,CASSRGSSGNTIYF,TGTGCCAGCAGCCGCGGTAGCTCTGGAAACACCATATATTTT
TRBJ1-3,TRBV28,-,-,CASSSPGSYREPGNTIYF,TGTGCCAGCAGTTCTCCTGGTTCGTACAGGGAACCTGGAAACACCATATATTTT
TRBJ1-5,TRBV28,-,-,CASSLRRYREIYQPQHF,TGTGCCAGCAGTTTGAGAAGGTACAGGGAGATCTATCAGCCCCAGCATTTT
TRBJ1-2,TRBV3-1/TRBV3-2,-,TRBD1,CASSQPDRSVYGYTF,TGTGCCAGCAGCCAACCGGACAGGTCAGTCTATGGCTACACCTTC
TRBJ2-7,TRBV24-1,-,TRBD2,CATRASGTHEQYF,TGTGCCACCAGGGCGAGCGGGACCCACGAGCAGTACTTC
TRBJ1-6,TRBV30,-,-,CAWSVLGSNSPLHF,TGTGCCTGGAGTGTACTTGGTTCGAATTCACCCCTCCACTTT
TRBJ1-5,TRBV15,-,-,CATSRDPSSFSNQPQHF,TGTGCCACCAGCAGAGATCCCAGTTCCTTTAGCAATCAGCCCCAGCATTTT
TRBJ2-1,TRBV24-1,-,TRBD2,CATSDFGLAGGRGEQFF,TGTGCCACCAGTGACTTTGGACTAGCGGGAGGGCGGGGTGAGCAGTTCTTC